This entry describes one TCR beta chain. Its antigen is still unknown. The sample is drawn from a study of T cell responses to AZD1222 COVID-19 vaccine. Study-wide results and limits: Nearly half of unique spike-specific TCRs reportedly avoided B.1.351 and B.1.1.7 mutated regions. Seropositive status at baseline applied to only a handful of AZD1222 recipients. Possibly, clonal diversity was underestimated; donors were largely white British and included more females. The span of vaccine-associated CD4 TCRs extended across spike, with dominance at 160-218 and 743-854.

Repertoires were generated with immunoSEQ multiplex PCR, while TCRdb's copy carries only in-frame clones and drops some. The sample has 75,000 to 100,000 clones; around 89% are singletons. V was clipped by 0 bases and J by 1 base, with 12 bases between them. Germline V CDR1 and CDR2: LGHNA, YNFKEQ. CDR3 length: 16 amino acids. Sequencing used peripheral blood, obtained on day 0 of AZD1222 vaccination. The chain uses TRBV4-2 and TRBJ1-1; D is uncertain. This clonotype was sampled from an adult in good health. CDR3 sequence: CASSQDLRQRNTEAFF. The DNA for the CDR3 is TGTGCCAGCAGCCAAGATCTGAGGCAGAGGAACACTGAAGCTTTCTTT.